Each of the 20 T cell receptor beta chains below was sequenced from the same sample in a study of blood T cell repertoires in COVID-19. The assay was immunoSEQ multiplex PCR, and TCRdb's table has in-frame clones only and misses some. This table has about 270,000 clones, over 75% appearing once. The sample comprised PBMCs or T cells enriched from blood (not recorded which). These receptor sequences come from a woman aged 25 to 39 who had recovered from COVID-19.

The V call is TRBV9, the J call TRBJ1-5; the D gene is possibly TRBD1 (5 bases). V was shortened by 3 bases and J by 7 bases, with 14 bases between the two germline ends. The CDR3 length is 14 residues. The germline V gene has CDR1 SGDLS and CDR2 YYNGEE. As DNA, the CDR3 is TGTGCCAGCAGCGACGGGGGGTCGGGCCAGCCCCAGCATTTT. It specifies CASSDGGSGQPQHF.

There are a few counts of this clone. The gene calls are TRBV4-3 and TRBJ1-1; TRBD1 might be the D (5 bases). The germline V gene encodes CDR1 LGHNA and CDR2 YSLEER. This CDR3 has 15 amino acids. Trimming removed 0 bases from V and 6 bases from J, with 14 bases in between. The CDR3 DNA reads as TGCGCCAGCAGCCAAGATGCAGGGTGGAGCGCTGAAGCTTTCTTT. Encoded protein: CASSQDAGWSAEAFF.

The chain has TRBV4-3 and TRBJ1-6, with 11 bases that match TRBD1. The CDR3 has 16 amino acids. J lost 9 bases, V lost 0 bases, and 4 bases had no gene match. Germline CDR1 is LGHNA and CDR2 is YSLEER. CDR3 sequence: CASSQDWDRGSSPLHF. The CDR3 DNA sequence: TGCGCCAGCAGCCAAGATTGGGACAGGGGGAGTTCACCCCTCCACTTT.

The V and J genes are TRBV13 and TRBJ1-4; 8 positions agree with TRBD1. V lost 5 bases and J lost 11; bases outside the gene matches: 4. CDR3 length equals 12 residues. In germline, CDR1 is PRHDT, CDR2 FYEKMQ (reference sequence). Here the CDR3 reads CASSGRGQKLFF. CDR3 sequence (DNA): TGTGCCAGCAGCGGCAGGGGGCAGAAACTGTTTTTT.

This clone was seen a handful of times. The chain links TRBV5-1 to TRBJ1-5, with D possibly being TRBD1 (6 bases). V lost 4 bases and J 0 bases, leaving 14 bases between the germline ends. Germline assignment: CDR1 SGHRS and CDR2 YFSETQ. The CDR3 is made up of 16 amino acids. The CDR3, as DNA: TGCGCCAGCAGCCTCACAGGGTTGGGTAGCAATCAGCCCCAGCATTTT. It encodes CASSLTGLGSNQPQHF.

The V gene is TRBV18, the J gene TRBJ2-7; TRBD2 aligns across 13 bases. V lost 3 bases and J lost 6; bases outside the gene matches: 8. CDR3 length: 16 amino acids. The germline CDR1 and CDR2 sequences are KGHSH and LQKENI. The CDR3 DNA reads as TGTGCCAGCTCACCGCTTCCGGGACTAGCGGGACTCGAGCAGTACTTC. It yields the protein CASSPLPGLAGLEQYF.

In this sample, this clone turned up once. This sequence joins TRBV6-4 and TRBJ2-7; TRBD1 agrees at 9 bases. V shed 4 bases and J 3 bases; nucleotides not matched to a gene: 16. The germline V gene encodes CDR1 MRHNA and CDR2 SNTAGT. This CDR3 has 18 residues. For the CDR3, the DNA is TGTGCCAGCAGTGTCCCGGGACAGGGTGTATCTATTTACTACGAGCAGTACTTC. Amino acid sequence: CASSVPGQGVSIYYEQYF.

The chain recombines TRBV7-8 with TRBJ2-7, with a tentative D call TRBD2 (7 bases). There are 14 residues in the CDR3. CDR1 SGHVS and CDR2 FQNEAQ come from the germline V gene. V was clipped by 3 bases and J by 8 bases, with 17 bases between them. The CDR3 sequence: CASSLAGAVPQQYF. CDR3 bases: TGTGCCAGCAGCTTGGCGGGGGCCGTTCCCCAGCAGTACTTC.

As concerns this clone: Other DNA sequences of this sample code for an identical CDR3. The chain couples TRBV30 to TRBJ1-2; D not certain. The germline V gene encodes CDR1 GTSNPN and CDR2 SVGIG (reference sequence). The CDR3 sequence is 12 residues long. V was cut by 1 base and J by 3 bases, with 6 bases left in between. CDR3 residues: CAWSDRDYGYTF. CDR3 in DNA: TGTGCCTGGAGTGACCGGGACTATGGCTACACCTTC.

The V gene is TRBV2, the J gene TRBJ2-1, with 9 bases that match TRBD2. Trimming at V came to 6 bases and at J to 6 bases, leaving 9 bases not matched to a gene. Germline V gene lookup returns CDR1 SNHLY and CDR2 FYNNEI. This CDR3 has 15 residues. CDR3 coding DNA: TGTGCCAGCAGAGTCTCCGGGACTAGCTCCAATGAGCAGTTCTTC. As protein: CASRVSGTSSNEQFF.

This sequence joins TRBV12-3 or TRBV12-4 and TRBJ1-1; D remains ambiguous. The CDR3 runs 12 residues. Trimming cost V 2 bases and J 7 bases, with 8 bases left between them. The CDR3 protein is CASSLILLEAFF. For the CDR3, the DNA is TGTGCCAGCAGTTTAATCCTACTTGAAGCTTTCTTT.

The V call is TRBV5-1, the J call TRBJ2-2, with 9 bases identical to TRBD1. V lost 0 bases, J lost 6 bases, and 6 bases stayed unmatched. CDR1 is SGHRS, CDR2 YFSETQ, per germline. The CDR3 covers 16 residues. The CDR3 DNA sequence: TGCGCCAGCAGCTTGGGAGGGACAGGGATTCCCGGGGAGCTGTTTTTT. Translation gives CASSLGGTGIPGELFF.

This sequence joins TRBV4-3 and TRBJ1-2; a weak D match, TRBD1 (6 bases). This CDR3 comprises 20 residues. Deletions cut 0 bases from V and 0 bases from J, with 23 bases between. Germline V gene lookup returns CDR1 LGHNA and CDR2 YSLEER. CDR3 bases: TGCGCCAGCAGCCAAGAGAGGGGGGGCGGCGCCATAATTTCTAACTATGGCTACACCTTC. Translating gives CASSQERGGGAIISNYGYTF.

This chain connects TRBV24-1 to TRBJ2-3; 9 bases fit TRBD2. CDR1 is KGHDR, CDR2 SFDVKD, per germline. V shed 1 base and J 5 bases; nucleotides not matched to a gene: 9. This CDR3 is built from 17 residues. The CDR3 coding sequence is TGTGCCACCAGTGATTTAATTAGCGGGAGTGGGAGAGATACGCAGTATTTT. This encodes CATSDLISGSGRDTQYF.

This clone occurred once. The rearrangement uses TRBV4-1 and TRBJ1-6, with 8 bases fitting TRBD1. The V segment lost 0 bases and the J segment 12 bases; nucleotides outside the gene matches: 4. From germline, CDR1 is MGHRA and CDR2 YSYEKL. The CDR3 runs to 14 residues. CDR3 nucleotide sequence: TGCGCCAGCAGCCAAGAGGGGACAGGCGGACCCCTCCACTTT. It is translated as CASSQEGTGGPLHF.

The chain links TRBV10-3 to TRBJ2-7, with 9 bases aligning to TRBD1. This CDR3 contains 16 residues. The germline CDR1 and CDR2 sequences are ENHRY and SYGVKD. V was pared by 4 bases and J by 2 bases, with 9 bases of the junction left unmatched. CDR3 sequence: CAISVIQGASAYEQYF. CDR3 sequence (DNA): TGTGCCATCAGTGTGATACAGGGGGCAAGTGCCTACGAGCAGTACTTC.

This chain links TRBV4-1 with TRBJ1-4; D is possibly TRBD1 (6 bases). Germline values: CDR1 MGHRA, CDR2 YSYEKL. The V and J ends lost 4 bases and 10 bases respectively, with 22 bases between them. This CDR3 has 16 amino acids. The chain's CDR3 is CASSPTGQTGLGKLFF. CDR3 in DNA: TGCGCCAGCAGCCCCACAGGACAGACAGGCCTAGGAAAACTGTTTTTT.

This chain uses TRBV9 with TRBJ2-1; 7 bases align to TRBD2. The CDR3 totals 16 residues. Germline-derived CDR1 and CDR2 are SGDLS and YYNGEE. With 6 bases clipped from V and 2 bases from J, the junction kept 11 bases outside the gene matches. The CDR3 is CASTLGGAGPYNEQFF. The CDR3 nucleotides are TGTGCCAGCACTCTGGGGGGAGCGGGACCCTACAATGAGCAGTTCTTC.

The V call is TRBV18, the J call TRBJ1-5; 7 bases are a match to TRBD1. Losses at the gene ends were 3 bases for V and 2 bases for J; bases not matched to a gene: 4. The CDR3 is made up of 15 amino acids. Germline loops: CDR1 KGHSH, CDR2 LQKENI. CDR3 coding DNA: TGTGCCAGCTCACCGATCACAGGGGGCAATCAGCCCCAGCATTTT. Translated: CASSPITGGNQPQHF.

The gene calls are TRBV15 and TRBJ1-2; D may be TRBD1 (6 bases). CDR1 LNHNV and CDR2 YYDKDF come from the germline V gene (reference sequence). The V gene lost 8 bases and the J gene lost 8 bases, with 27 bases spanning the gap. This CDR3 is 16 amino acids long. The CDR3 DNA is TGTGCCACCCAGCGGGGGGGGCGCCCGGAATCACGGGGCTACACCTTC. Its protein product is CATQRGGRPESRGYTF.